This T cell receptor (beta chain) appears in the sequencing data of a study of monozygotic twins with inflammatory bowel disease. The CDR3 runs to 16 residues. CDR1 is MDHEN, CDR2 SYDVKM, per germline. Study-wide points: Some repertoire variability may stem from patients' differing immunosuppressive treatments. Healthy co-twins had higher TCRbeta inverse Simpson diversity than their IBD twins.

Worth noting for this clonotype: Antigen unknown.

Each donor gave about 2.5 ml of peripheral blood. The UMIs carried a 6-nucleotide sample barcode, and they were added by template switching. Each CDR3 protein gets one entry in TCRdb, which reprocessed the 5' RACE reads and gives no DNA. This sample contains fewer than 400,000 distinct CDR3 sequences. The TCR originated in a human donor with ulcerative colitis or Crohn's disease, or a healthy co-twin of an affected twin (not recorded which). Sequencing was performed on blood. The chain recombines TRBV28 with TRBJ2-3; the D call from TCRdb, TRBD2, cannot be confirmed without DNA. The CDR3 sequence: CASMFHWGLNIVTQYF.